These 3 T cell receptor beta chains were all obtained from the same sample, sequenced in a study of T cell clones after liver transplantation. The repertoire was sequenced with immunoSEQ multiplex PCR; TCRdb's copy has only in-frame clones and lacks some. Of more than 2,500 clones in the sample, approximately 24% were seen once. Proliferating CFSE-low MLR cells were sequenced to define alloreactive TCRbeta sequences. Antigens for these TCRs are unknown. The specimen was CD4+ T cells from PBMCs cultured with third-party cells. The receptors stem from a human patient who received a liver transplant. A subset of T cells may come from the graft donor.

The CDR3 is CAVSGSMDTQYF. For the CDR3, the DNA is TGTGCCGTAAGCGGGAGTATGGATACGCAGTATTTT. The chain has TRBV7-8 and TRBJ2-3; 8 bases match TRBD2. After removal of 11 bases from V and 6 bases from J, the junction contained 7 bases not matched to a gene. From germline, CDR1 is SGHVS and CDR2 FQNEAQ. The CDR3 has 12 amino acids.

The chain has TRBV18 and TRBJ1-5, with 10 bases lining up with TRBD1. V shed 4 bases and J 4 bases; nucleotides not matched to a gene: 4. This CDR3 is 15 amino acids long. From germline, CDR1 is KGHSH and CDR2 LQKENI. This CDR3 is CASSLGTGVNQPQHF. The CDR3 DNA is TGTGCCAGCTCACTTGGGACAGGGGTTAATCAGCCCCAGCATTTT.

The chain has TRBV30 and TRBJ2-1, with 13 positions matching TRBD2. Germline V gene sequence: CDR1 GTSNPN, CDR2 SVGIG (reference sequence). The CDR3 contains 17 residues. V was pared by 1 base and J by 9 bases, with 12 bases of the junction left unmatched. The CDR3 DNA follows: TGTGCCTGGAGTGAGGGACTCGGACTAGCGGGAGTGGTTGAGCAGTTCTTC. This encodes CAWSEGLGLAGVVEQFF.